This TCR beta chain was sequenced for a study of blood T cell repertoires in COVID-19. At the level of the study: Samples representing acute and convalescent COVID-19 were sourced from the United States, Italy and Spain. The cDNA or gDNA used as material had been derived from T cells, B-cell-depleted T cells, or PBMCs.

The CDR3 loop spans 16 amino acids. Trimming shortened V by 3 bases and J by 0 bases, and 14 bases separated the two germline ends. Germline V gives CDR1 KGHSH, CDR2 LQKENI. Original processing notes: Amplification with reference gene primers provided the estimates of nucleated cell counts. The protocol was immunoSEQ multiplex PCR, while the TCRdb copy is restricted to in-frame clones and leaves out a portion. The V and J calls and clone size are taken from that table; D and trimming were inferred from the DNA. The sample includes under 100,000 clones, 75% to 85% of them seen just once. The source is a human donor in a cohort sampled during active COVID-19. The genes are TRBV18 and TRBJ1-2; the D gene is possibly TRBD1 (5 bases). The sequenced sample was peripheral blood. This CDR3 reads CASSPAGGNTNYGYTF. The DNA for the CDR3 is TGTGCCAGCTCACCGGCGGGGGGAAATACTAACTATGGCTACACCTTC.